This T cell receptor beta chain was obtained from a study of T cell responses to AZD1222 COVID-19 vaccine. Findings and caveats of the study: Donors, mostly white British, included more females; clonal diversity was possibly underestimated. Baseline seropositivity characterized only a handful of AZD1222 recipients. At 160-218 and 743-854, vaccine-associated CD4 TCRs were dominant, and they spanned spike. Repertoire sampling occurred only after the peak T cell response.

The repertoire was sequenced with immunoSEQ multiplex PCR; TCRdb's copy has only in-frame clones and lacks some. The sample carries around 100,000 clones, 70% to 90% recorded once. Germline-derived CDR1 and CDR2 are SGDLS and YYNGEE. The length of the CDR3 is 15 residues. Germline trimming cut 3 bases from V and 4 bases from J; bases unmatched to any gene: 6. Turning to this clone: Its matching antigen is unknown.

This material consisted of peripheral blood, taken 28 days after the second AZD1222 dose. The chain has TRBV9 and TRBJ1-1; 10 bases agree with TRBD1. This receptor was taken from an adult who received the AZD1222 COVID-19 vaccine. The CDR3 DNA reads as TGTGCCAGCAGCGCCAGGACAGGGGGAGGCACTGAAGCTTTCTTT. Translated: CASSARTGGGTEAFF.